A selection of T cell receptor beta chains follows, all from one sample in a study of blood T cells in healthy people across ages. TCRdb recomputed calls from the 5' RACE reads with MiXCR, one row per CDR3 protein. The sample holds 1.5 million to 1.9 million distinct CDR3 sequences; approximately 43% are singletons and the top ten take about 4.1%. Input material: blood. The origin of the receptors is a woman younger than 35 in good health. The CDR3 runs from the conserved cysteine through the conserved F or W. Each record gives: D gene, J gene, clone size, V gene, CDR3 protein, CDR3 DNA. D genes are given only for firm matches. For some rows the clone size is stated as once, few or many, or as a class when expanded; others skip it.

d_gene: TRBD1; j_gene: TRBJ2-1; abundance: once; v_gene: TRBV6-5; CDR3aa: CASSYGQAVYNEQFF; CDR3nt: TGTGCCAGCAGTTACGGACAGGCCGTTTACAATGAGCAGTTCTTC
d_gene: -; j_gene: TRBJ2-7; abundance: few; v_gene: TRBV2; CDR3aa: CASKERSGTFYEQYF; CDR3nt: TGTGCCAGCAAAGAAAGGTCCGGGACTTTCTACGAGCAGTACTTC
d_gene: -; j_gene: TRBJ2-1; abundance: -; v_gene: TRBV27; CDR3aa: CASSFGWVNSYNEQFF; CDR3nt: TGTGCCAGCAGTTTCGGCTGGGTGAACTCCTACAATGAGCAGTTCTTC
d_gene: TRBD2; j_gene: TRBJ2-7; abundance: -; v_gene: TRBV7-9; CDR3aa: CASSLSTSGTSYEQYF; CDR3nt: TGTGCCAGCAGCTTGTCGACTAGCGGGACCTCCTACGAGCAGTACTTC
d_gene: -; j_gene: TRBJ1-2; abundance: few; v_gene: TRBV6-5; CDR3aa: CASSYTRFSNYGYTF; CDR3nt: TGTGCCAGCAGTTACACCAGATTCTCTAACTATGGCTACACCTTC
d_gene: TRBD2; j_gene: TRBJ2-1; abundance: -; v_gene: TRBV6-2/TRBV6-3; CDR3aa: CASSTGLGGYNEQFF; CDR3nt: TGTGCCAGCAGTACGGGACTAGGGGGGTACAATGAGCAGTTCTTC
d_gene: TRBD2; j_gene: TRBJ2-1; abundance: many; v_gene: TRBV20-1; CDR3aa: CSASPGLVLNNEQFF; CDR3nt: TGCAGTGCCTCTCCCGGACTAGTCCTTAACAATGAGCAGTTCTTC
d_gene: TRBD1; j_gene: TRBJ2-1; abundance: -; v_gene: TRBV30; CDR3aa: CAWTIGTGTYNEQFF; CDR3nt: TGTGCCTGGACCATTGGGACAGGGACCTACAATGAGCAGTTCTTC
d_gene: -; j_gene: TRBJ2-3; abundance: few; v_gene: TRBV4-2; CDR3aa: CASSQGVPPTDTQYF; CDR3nt: TGTGCCAGCAGCCAAGGTGTCCCACCGACAGATACGCAGTATTTT
d_gene: -; j_gene: TRBJ2-7; abundance: few; v_gene: TRBV7-9; CDR3aa: CASSPSRSSYEQYF; CDR3nt: TGTGCCAGCAGCCCCTCCAGGAGCTCCTACGAGCAGTACTTC
d_gene: -; j_gene: TRBJ2-2; abundance: -; v_gene: TRBV7-2; CDR3aa: CASSHRTGELFF; CDR3nt: TGTGCCAGCAGCCACCGCACCGGGGAGCTGTTTTTT
d_gene: -; j_gene: TRBJ1-2; abundance: -; v_gene: TRBV14; CDR3aa: CASSQDLDSGYTF; CDR3nt: TGTGCCAGCAGCCAAGACCTTGACAGTGGCTACACCTTC
d_gene: -; j_gene: TRBJ2-1; abundance: -; v_gene: TRBV5-1; CDR3aa: CASSLTATYNEQFF; CDR3nt: TGCGCCAGCAGCTTGACGGCTACCTACAATGAGCAGTTCTTC
d_gene: TRBD1; j_gene: TRBJ2-7; abundance: -; v_gene: TRBV10-2; CDR3aa: CASRTTGGEYEQYF; CDR3nt: TGCGCCAGCAGGACGACAGGGGGCGAGTACGAGCAGTACTTC
d_gene: TRBD2; j_gene: TRBJ2-1; abundance: -; v_gene: TRBV4-3; CDR3aa: CASSHGLGAFNEQFF; CDR3nt: TGCGCCAGCAGTCACGGACTAGGGGCTTTCAATGAGCAGTTCTTC
d_gene: -; j_gene: TRBJ2-1; abundance: -; v_gene: TRBV5-1; CDR3aa: CASSLVSVSEQFF; CDR3nt: TGCGCCAGCAGCTTGGTCTCGGTCAGTGAGCAGTTCTTC
d_gene: -; j_gene: TRBJ1-2; abundance: few; v_gene: TRBV4-1; CDR3aa: CASSPKGGVNYGYTF; CDR3nt: TGCGCCAGCAGCCCGAAAGGAGGGGTCAACTATGGCTACACCTTC
d_gene: TRBD2; j_gene: TRBJ2-3; abundance: -; v_gene: TRBV20-1; CDR3aa: CSARTSGSAQYF; CDR3nt: TGCAGTGCCAGGACTAGCGGGAGTGCGCAGTATTTT
d_gene: -; j_gene: TRBJ2-1; abundance: -; v_gene: TRBV4-1; CDR3aa: CASSQDPSRDSQPHEQFF; CDR3nt: TGCGCCAGCAGCCAAGATCCGTCCCGGGACTCCCAGCCCCATGAGCAGTTCTTC
d_gene: -; j_gene: TRBJ1-3; abundance: -; v_gene: TRBV10-3; CDR3aa: CAISESQVSGNTIYF; CDR3nt: TGTGCCATCAGTGAGTCGCAGGTCTCTGGAAACACCATATATTTT